This T cell receptor (beta chain) was documented in a study of spatial heterogeneity in lung cancer. Across the whole study: A strong correlation was found between TCR transcript counts in tumor regions and a T cell module score derived from matched bulk RNA-seq. The library had UMIs, and each TCR and UMI pair averaged more than ten raw reads.

All TCR cDNA molecules were individually tagged with a unique molecular identifier. TCRdb processed the 5' RACE reads anew with MiXCR; each CDR3 protein has one entry. The sample shows just under 2,000 distinct CDR3 sequences, around 10% of them seen only once. Sample time point: sample taken at primary tumor resection. From tumor, nontumor lung or frozen PBMC, whole RNA was taken unsorted for sequencing. In germline, CDR1 is SQVTM, CDR2 ANQGSEA. The ends lost 4 bases at V and 1 base at J; junction bases unmatched: 3. The CDR3 runs 14 residues. This clonotype is deemed medium-sized. Its target is unknown. Study-level results: Expanded alpha and beta TCR counts within tumors tracked tumor mutation counts.

Material: lung tumor tissue, obtained at surgery. The chain couples TRBV29-1 to TRBJ1-1; 10 nucleotides line up with TRBD1. The clonotype originates from a female donor with early-stage non-small cell lung cancer. Here the CDR3 DNA reads TGCAGCGTTGGCCGGGACAGGGGGAACACTGAAGCTTTCTTT. Translation: CSVGRDRGNTEAFF.